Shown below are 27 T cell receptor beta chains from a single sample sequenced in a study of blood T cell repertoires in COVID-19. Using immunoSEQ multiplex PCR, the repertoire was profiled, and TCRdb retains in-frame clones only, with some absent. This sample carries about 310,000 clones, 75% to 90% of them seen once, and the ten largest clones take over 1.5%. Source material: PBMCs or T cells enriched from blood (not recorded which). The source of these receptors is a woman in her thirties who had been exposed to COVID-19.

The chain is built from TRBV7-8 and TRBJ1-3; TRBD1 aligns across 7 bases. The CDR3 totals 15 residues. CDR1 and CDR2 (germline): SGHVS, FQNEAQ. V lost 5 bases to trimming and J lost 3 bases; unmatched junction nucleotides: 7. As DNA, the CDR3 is TGTGCCAGCAGCCCGCTGACAGGGTATGGAAACACCATATATTTT. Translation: CASSPLTGYGNTIYF. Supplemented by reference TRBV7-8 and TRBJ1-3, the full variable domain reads GAGVSQSPRYKVAKRGQDVALRCDPISGHVSLFWYQQALGQGPEFLTYFQNEAQLDKSGLPSDRFFAERPEGSVSTLKIQRTQQEDSAVYLCASSPLTGYGNTIYFGEGSWLTVV.

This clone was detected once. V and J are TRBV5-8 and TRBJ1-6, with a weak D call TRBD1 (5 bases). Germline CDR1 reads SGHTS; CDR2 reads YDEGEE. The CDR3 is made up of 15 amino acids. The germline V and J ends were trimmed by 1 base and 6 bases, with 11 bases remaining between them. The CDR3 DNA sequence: TGTGCCAGCAGCTTGCCCGGGGGTGGTAATTCACCCCTCCACTTT. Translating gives CASSLPGGGNSPLHF.

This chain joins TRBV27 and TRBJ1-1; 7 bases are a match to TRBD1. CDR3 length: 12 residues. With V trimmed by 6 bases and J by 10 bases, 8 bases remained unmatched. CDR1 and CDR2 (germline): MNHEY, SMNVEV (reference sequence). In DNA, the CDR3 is TGTGCCAGCAGCAACCGCAGGGGGATAGCTTTCTTT. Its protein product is CASSNRRGIAFF.

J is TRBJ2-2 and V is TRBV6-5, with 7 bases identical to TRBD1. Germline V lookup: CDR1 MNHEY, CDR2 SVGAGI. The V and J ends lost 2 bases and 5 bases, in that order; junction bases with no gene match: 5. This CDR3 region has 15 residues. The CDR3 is CASSYAAGGTGELFF. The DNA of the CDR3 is TGTGCCAGCAGTTACGCGGCAGGGGGAACCGGGGAGCTGTTTTTT.

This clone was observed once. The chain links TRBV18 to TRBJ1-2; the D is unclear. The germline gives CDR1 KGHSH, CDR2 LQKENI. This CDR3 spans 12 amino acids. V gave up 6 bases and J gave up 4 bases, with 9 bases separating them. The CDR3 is CASSRVPYGYTF. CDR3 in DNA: TGTGCCAGCTCCCGCGTCCCCTATGGCTACACCTTC.

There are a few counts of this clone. Written as DNA, the CDR3 is TGTGCCAGTAGTATACTAACTGAAAACGCTGAAGCTTTCTTT. The encoded protein is CASSILTENAEAFF. The chain has TRBV19 and TRBJ1-1; no clear D. Trimming took 2 bases from V and 6 from J, leaving 13 bases between them. The germline CDR1 and CDR2 sequences are LNHDA and SQIVND (reference sequence). The CDR3 extends over 14 amino acids. Using reference TRBV19 and TRBJ1-1 for the parts outside the CDR3, the full variable domain is DGGITQSPKYLFRKEGQNVTLSCEQNLNHDAMYWYRQDPGQGLRLIYYSQIVNDFQKGDIAEGYSVSREKKESFPLTVTSAQKNPTAFYLCASSILTENAEAFFGQGTRLTVV.

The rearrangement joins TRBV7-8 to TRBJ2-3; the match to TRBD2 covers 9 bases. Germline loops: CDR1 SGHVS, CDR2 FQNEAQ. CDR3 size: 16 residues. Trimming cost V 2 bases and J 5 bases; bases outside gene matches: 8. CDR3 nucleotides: TGTGCCAGCAGCTTATATCTTAGCGGGGGAGGAGATACGCAGTATTTT. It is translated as CASSLYLSGGGDTQYF.

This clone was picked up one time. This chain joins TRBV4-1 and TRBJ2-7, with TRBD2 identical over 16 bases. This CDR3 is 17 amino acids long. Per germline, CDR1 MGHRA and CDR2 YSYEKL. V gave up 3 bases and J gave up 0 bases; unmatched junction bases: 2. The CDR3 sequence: CASSQGLAGGVSYEQYF. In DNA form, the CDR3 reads TGCGCCAGCAGCCAGGGACTAGCGGGAGGGGTCTCCTACGAGCAGTACTTC.

CDR3 residues: CASSSQTGGNEQFF. The CDR3 region has the DNA TGTGCCAGCAGCTCGCAGACAGGGGGCAATGAGCAGTTCTTC. This chain connects TRBV7-3 to TRBJ2-1; 9 nucleotides agree with TRBD1. With 4 bases clipped from V and 6 bases from J, the junction kept 4 bases outside the gene matches. This CDR3 region has 14 residues. CDR1 and CDR2 from the germline V gene are SGHTA and FQGTGA.

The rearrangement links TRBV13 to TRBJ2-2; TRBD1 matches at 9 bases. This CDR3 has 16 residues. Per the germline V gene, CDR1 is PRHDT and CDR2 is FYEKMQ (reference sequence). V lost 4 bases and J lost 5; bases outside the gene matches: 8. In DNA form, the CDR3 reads TGTGCCAGCAGCTCTACCGGGACAGGGCTAACCGGGGAGCTGTTTTTT. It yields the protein CASSSTGTGLTGELFF. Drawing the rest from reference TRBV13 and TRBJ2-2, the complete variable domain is AAGVIQSPRHLIKEKRETATLKCYPIPRHDTVYWYQQGPGQDPQFLISFYEKMQSDKGSIPDRFSAQQFSDYHSELNMSSLELGDSALYFCASSSTGTGLTGELFFGEGSRLTVL.

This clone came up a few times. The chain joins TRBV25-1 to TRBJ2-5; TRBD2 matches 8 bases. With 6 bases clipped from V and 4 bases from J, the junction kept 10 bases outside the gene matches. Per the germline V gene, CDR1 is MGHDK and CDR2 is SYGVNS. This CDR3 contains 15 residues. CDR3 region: CASSDPRTSIETQYF. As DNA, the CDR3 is TGTGCCAGCAGCGACCCCAGGACTAGCATAGAGACCCAGTACTTC.

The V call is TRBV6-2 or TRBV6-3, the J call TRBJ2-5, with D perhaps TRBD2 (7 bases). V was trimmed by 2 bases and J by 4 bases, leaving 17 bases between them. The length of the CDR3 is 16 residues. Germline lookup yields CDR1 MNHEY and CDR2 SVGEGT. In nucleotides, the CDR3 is TGTGCCAGCAGTTACGATTTCAGGGAGGGGGGAGAGACCCAGTACTTC. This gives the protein CASSYDFREGGETQYF.

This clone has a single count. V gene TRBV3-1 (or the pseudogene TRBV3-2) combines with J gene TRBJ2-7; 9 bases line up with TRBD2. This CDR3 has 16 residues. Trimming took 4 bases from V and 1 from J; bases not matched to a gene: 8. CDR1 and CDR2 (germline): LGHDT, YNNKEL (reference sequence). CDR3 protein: CASSRDRLAASYEQYF. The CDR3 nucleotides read TGTGCCAGCAGCCGCGATCGACTAGCGGCATCCTACGAGCAGTACTTC.

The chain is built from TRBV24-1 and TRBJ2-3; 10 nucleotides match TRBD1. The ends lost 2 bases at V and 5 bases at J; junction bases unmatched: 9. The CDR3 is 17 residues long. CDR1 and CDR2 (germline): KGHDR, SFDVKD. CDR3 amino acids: CATSDSDRGQGKDTQYF. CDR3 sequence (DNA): TGTGCCACCAGTGATTCAGACAGGGGGCAAGGAAAAGATACGCAGTATTTT.

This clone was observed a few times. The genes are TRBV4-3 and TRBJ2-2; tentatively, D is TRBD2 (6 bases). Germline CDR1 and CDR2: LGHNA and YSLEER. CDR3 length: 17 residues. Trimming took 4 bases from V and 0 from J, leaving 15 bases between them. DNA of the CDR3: TGCGCCAGCAGCCGGAATCACGGGGGAGCGAACACCGGGGAGCTGTTTTTT. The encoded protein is CASSRNHGGANTGELFF.

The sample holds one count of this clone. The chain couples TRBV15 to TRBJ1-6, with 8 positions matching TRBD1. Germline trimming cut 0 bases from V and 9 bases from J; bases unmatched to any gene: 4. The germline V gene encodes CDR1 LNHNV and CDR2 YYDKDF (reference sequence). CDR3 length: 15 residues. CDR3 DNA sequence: TGTGCCACCAGCAGAGAAACAGGGGGGGTTTCACCCCTCCACTTT. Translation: CATSRETGGVSPLHF.

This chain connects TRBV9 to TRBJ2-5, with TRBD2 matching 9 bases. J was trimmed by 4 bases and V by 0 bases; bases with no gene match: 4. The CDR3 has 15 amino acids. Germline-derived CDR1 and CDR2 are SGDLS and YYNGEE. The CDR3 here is CASSVASGLAETQYF. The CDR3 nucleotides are TGTGCCAGCAGCGTAGCCTCGGGACTAGCAGAGACCCAGTACTTC.

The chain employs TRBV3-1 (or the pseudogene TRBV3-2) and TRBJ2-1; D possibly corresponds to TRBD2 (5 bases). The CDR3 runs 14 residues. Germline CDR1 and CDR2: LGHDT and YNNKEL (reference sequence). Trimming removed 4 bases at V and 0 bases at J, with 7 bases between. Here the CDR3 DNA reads TGTGCCAGCAGCCCGGACTTCTCCTACAATGAGCAGTTCTTC. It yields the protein CASSPDFSYNEQFF.

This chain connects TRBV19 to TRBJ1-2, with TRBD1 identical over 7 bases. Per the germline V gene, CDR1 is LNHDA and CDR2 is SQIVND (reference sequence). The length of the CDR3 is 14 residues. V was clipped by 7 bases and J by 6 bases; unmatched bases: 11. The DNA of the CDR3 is TGTGCCAGTACCATTGGAGGGGGCGGTGATGGCTACACCTTC. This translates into CASTIGGGGDGYTF.

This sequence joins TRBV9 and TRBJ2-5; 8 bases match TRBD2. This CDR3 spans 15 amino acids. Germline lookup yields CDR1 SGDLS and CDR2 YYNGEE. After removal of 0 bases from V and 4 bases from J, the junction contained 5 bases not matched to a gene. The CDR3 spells CASSVDRGGPETQYF. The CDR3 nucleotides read TGTGCCAGCAGCGTAGATCGCGGGGGGCCAGAGACCCAGTACTTC.

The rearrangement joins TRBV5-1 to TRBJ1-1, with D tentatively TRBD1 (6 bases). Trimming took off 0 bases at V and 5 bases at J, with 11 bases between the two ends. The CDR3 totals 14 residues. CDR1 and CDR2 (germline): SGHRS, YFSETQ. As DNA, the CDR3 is TGCGCCAGCAGCTTGGACAGGGTAGAAACTGAAGCTTTCTTT. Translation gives CASSLDRVETEAFF.

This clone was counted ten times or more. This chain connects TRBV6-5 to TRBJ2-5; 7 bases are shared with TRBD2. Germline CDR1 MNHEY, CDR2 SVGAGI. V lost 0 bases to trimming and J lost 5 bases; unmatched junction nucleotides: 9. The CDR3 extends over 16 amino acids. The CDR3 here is CASSYSWLAGAETQYF. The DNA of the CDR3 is TGTGCCAGCAGTTACTCTTGGCTGGCGGGAGCTGAGACCCAGTACTTC.

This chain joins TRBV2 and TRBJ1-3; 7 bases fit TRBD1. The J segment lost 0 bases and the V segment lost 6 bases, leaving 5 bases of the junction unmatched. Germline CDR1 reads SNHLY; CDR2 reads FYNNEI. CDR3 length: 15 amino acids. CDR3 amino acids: CASRATGISGNTIYF. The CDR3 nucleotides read TGTGCCAGCAGGGCGACAGGGATCTCTGGAAACACCATATATTTT.

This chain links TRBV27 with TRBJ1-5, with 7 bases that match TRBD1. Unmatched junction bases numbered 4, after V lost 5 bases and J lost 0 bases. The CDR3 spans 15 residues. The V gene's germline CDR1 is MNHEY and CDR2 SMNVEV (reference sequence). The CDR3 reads CASSPRDSSNQPQHF. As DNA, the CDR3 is TGTGCCAGCAGTCCGCGGGACAGTAGCAATCAGCCCCAGCATTTT.

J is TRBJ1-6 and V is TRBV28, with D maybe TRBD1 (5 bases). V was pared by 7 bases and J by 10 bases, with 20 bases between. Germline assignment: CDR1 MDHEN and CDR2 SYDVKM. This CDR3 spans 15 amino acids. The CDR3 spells CASTYPGGEDSPLHF. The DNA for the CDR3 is TGTGCCAGCACGTACCCGGGAGGGGAAGACTCACCCCTCCACTTT.

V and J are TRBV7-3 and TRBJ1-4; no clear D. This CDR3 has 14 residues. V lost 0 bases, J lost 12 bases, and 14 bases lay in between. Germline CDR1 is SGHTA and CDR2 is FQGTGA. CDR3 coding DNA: TGTGCCAGCAGCTTAACAATTTCAGGATTGGAACTGTTTTTT. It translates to CASSLTISGLELFF.

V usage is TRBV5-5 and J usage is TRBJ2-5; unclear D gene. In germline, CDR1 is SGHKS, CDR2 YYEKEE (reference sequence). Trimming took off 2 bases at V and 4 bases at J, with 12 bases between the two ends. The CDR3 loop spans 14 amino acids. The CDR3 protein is CASSLATPGETQYF. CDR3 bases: TGTGCCAGCAGCTTAGCCACCCCCGGAGAGACCCAGTACTTC.